A selection of T cell receptor beta chains follows, all from one sample in a study of T cells expressing NK-cell markers. TCRdb re-called the 5' RACE reads and catalogs CDR3 proteins one per entry, DNA excluded. The sample totals around 140,000 distinct CDR3 sequences. Material: blood T cells: a sorted CD56 or NKG2C T cell subset, CD4+ or CD8+ T cells, or bulk PBMC T cells (not recorded which). The source is a man aged 18 to 30 in good health. CDR3s include the opening cysteine and the closing phenylalanine or tryptophan. The order of the fields is J gene, V gene, CDR3 protein.

TRBJ2-1,TRBV7-9,CASGSPYSSYNEQFF
TRBJ2-1,TRBV4-2,CASSQDAGLVYEQFF
TRBJ2-1,TRBV6-5,CASSSGTSGSYYNEQFF
TRBJ2-1,TRBV12-3/TRBV12-4,CASTPVTQEAHEQFF
TRBJ2-2,TRBV19,CASTPGQNTGELFF
TRBJ2-7,TRBV7-9,CASSRGQGIEQYF
TRBJ2-1,TRBV7-9,CAGASGNYNEQFF
TRBJ2-6,TRBV19,CASSEGGANVLTF
TRBJ1-5,TRBV5-8,CANLNQTDSNQPQHF
TRBJ1-2,TRBV6-1,CASRSRRADYGYTF
TRBJ2-5,TRBV20-1,CSAAGPGTGEQTQYF
TRBJ1-4,TRBV28,CASSLARTVPNEKLFF
TRBJ2-5,TRBV29-1,CSVDGTTNQETQYF
TRBJ2-3,TRBV7-9,CASSSDRAVTDTQYF
TRBJ2-3,TRBV12-3/TRBV12-4,CASSLVGADTQYF
TRBJ1-1,TRBV11-2,CASSSGPRPEAFF
TRBJ2-7,TRBV5-6,CASSTGGQASYEQYF
TRBJ2-7,TRBV27,CASRTSLGAYEQYF
TRBJ2-1,TRBV4-3,CASSQRVYNEQFF
TRBJ1-1,TRBV13,CASSDRQRNTEAFF
TRBJ2-2,TRBV4-1,CASSHRQARGELFF